The present TCR beta chain was sequenced within a study of T-cell memory formation after mild COVID-19 (dated by TCRdb to about 2021). At the level of the whole study: TCR sequence clusters from the two donors were found to be largely donor specific. In two donors, T-cell clones that expanded and contracted after mild COVID-19 were followed by sequencing TCRalpha and TCRbeta repertoires longitudinally. The cohort was made up of two young adult volunteers, one female and one male, who were previously healthy.

Ficoll-Paque density gradient centrifugation was the method used to isolate PBMCs. Sequenced using an Illumina NovaSeq 6000. TCRalpha and TCRbeta cDNA libraries were constructed by 5'RACE with constant-segment primers, with sample barcodes and unique molecular identifiers being introduced. Trizol reagent was used to extract RNA from every sample. Amplification of the libraries took two PCR steps, and the second step added a second sample barcode plus Illumina TruSeq adapters. The libraries were sequenced on an Illumina NovaSeq using 2 x 150 bp paired-end reads. As for the authors' bioinformatics: With migec v1.2.7, reads were demultiplexed and then collapsed into UMI-guided consensus sequences. With mixcr v2.1.11, UMI consensuses were aligned to TRA and TRB V and J templates and assembled into clonotypes. Expanded or contracted clonotypes were those called significant by both edgeR and NoisET, with noise models trained on biological replicates. edgeR calls used a false discovery rate-adjusted p below 0.01 and a log2 fold-change threshold of 1. As an exploratory analysis of dynamics, PCA with hierarchical clustering was applied to max-normalized trajectories of the 1000 most abundant clonotypes. Each responding clone was given a CD4 or CD8 phenotype based on the CD4+ and CD8+ repertoires, which had been sequenced separately. Through fastp at Q25 and MiXCR, TCRdb rebuilt clones from the public reads, retaining in-frame beta chains. Records with the same CDR3 protein are collapsed into one entry carrying the most frequent genes and DNA. It is TCRdb's table, rather than the study itself, that gives the V and J calls and clone size. Counted in this sample were some 40,000 distinct CDR3 sequences; around 6.1% of them appeared once. Clones ranked in the top ten supply 0.81% of the sample.

In this sample, this clonotype turned up many times. Its target antigen remains unknown. No much larger clone is present one base from it, and per-base qualities are unavailable. What the research found in general, with its limitations: Clones contracting from day 15 to 85 had balanced CD4/CD8 phenotypes, while a second wave expanding from day 15 to 37 was biased towards CD4+. Some responding clones were detected in pre-infection memory, which suggested that pre-existing cross-reactive memory T cells had joined the SARS-CoV-2 response. Contracting CD4+ clones appeared mostly in the CM and EM memory subsets, whereas CD8+ clones were enriched in EMRA. The study included only a couple of mild cases, and larger cohorts that include severe cases with pre-infection samples were judged to be necessary. Whether the second-wave clones peaking on day 37 were SARS-CoV-2 specific was not confirmed.

Ends trimmed: V by 4 bases, J by 7 bases; bases unmatched to a gene: 6. As encoded in the germline V gene, CDR1 is SQVTM while CDR2 is ANQGSEA. From the cysteine through the phenylalanine, the CDR3 covers 13 amino acids. CDR3 DNA is the only sequence kept; it has 39 bases, read in frame from the first base. In this chain, TRBV29-1 is recombined with TRBJ1-5; TRBD1 agrees with 8 junctional bases. The receptor was isolated from an adult who had mild COVID-19 (a few samples of this study predate the infection). The sample titles of this study are shuffled in the database, so cell type and time point are left out. Sequenced sample: PBMCs or a T cell subset sorted from them (not recorded which). The nucleotide sequence is TGCAGCGTTGGATCAGGGGGCAGGCAGCCCCAGCATTTT. This gives the protein CSVGSGGRQPQHF.